A selection of T cell receptor beta chains follows, all from one sample in a study of beta chain features in type 1 diabetes. Sequenced by immunoSEQ multiplex PCR; TCRdb stores in-frame clones only, minus some. The sample lists roughly 300,000 clones; roughly an eighth were seen once. The source material was naive CD4+ T cells from blood. These receptors were collected from a young man with type 1 diabetes. Each CDR3 is given with its conserved first and last residue. A D gene is named only where the DNA matches it firmly. Expanded clones are given a class, and other clones once, few, many or no size at all.

D gene: NA
V gene: TRBV5-4
J gene: TRBJ1-1
clone size: NA
CDR3 protein: CASTKGGEGTVEAFF
CDR3 DNA: TGTGCCAGCACCAAAGGGGGGGAGGGGACGGTTGAAGCTTTCTTT

D gene: NA
V gene: TRBV7-3
J gene: TRBJ1-1
clone size: NA
CDR3 protein: CASSLTTGYTEAFF
CDR3 DNA: TGTGCCAGCAGCTTAACGACAGGTTACACTGAAGCTTTCTTT

D gene: NA
V gene: TRBV7-2
J gene: TRBJ1-1
clone size: few
CDR3 protein: CASTRGKWDTEAFF
CDR3 DNA: TGTGCCAGCACGCGGGGGAAGTGGGACACTGAAGCTTTCTTT

D gene: NA
V gene: TRBV11-2
J gene: TRBJ2-5
clone size: few
CDR3 protein: CASSLGPQETQYF
CDR3 DNA: TGTGCCAGCAGCTTAGGTCCTCAGGAGACCCAGTACTTC

D gene: TRBD2
V gene: TRBV18
J gene: TRBJ2-7
clone size: few
CDR3 protein: CASSPYSGSSYEQYF
CDR3 DNA: TGTGCCAGCTCCCCGTATAGCGGGAGCTCCTACGAGCAGTACTTC

D gene: NA
V gene: TRBV9
J gene: TRBJ1-3
clone size: NA
CDR3 protein: CASSSTTAYSGNTIYF
CDR3 DNA: TGTGCCAGCAGTTCTACGACAGCGTACTCTGGAAACACCATATATTTT

D gene: TRBD1
V gene: TRBV15
J gene: TRBJ2-7
clone size: few
CDR3 protein: CATSRDLARGYEQYF
CDR3 DNA: TGTGCCACCAGCAGAGATTTGGCCAGGGGGTACGAGCAGTACTTC

D gene: TRBD1
V gene: TRBV11-2
J gene: TRBJ1-2
clone size: few
CDR3 protein: CASSADRQNYGYTF
CDR3 DNA: TGTGCCAGCAGCGCGGACAGGCAGAACTATGGCTACACCTTC

D gene: TRBD1
V gene: TRBV5-1
J gene: TRBJ2-6
clone size: NA
CDR3 protein: CASSLTGTGASGANVLTF
CDR3 DNA: TGCGCCAGCAGCTTGACCGGGACAGGAGCCTCTGGGGCCAACGTCCTGACTTTC

D gene: NA
V gene: TRBV28
J gene: TRBJ2-1
clone size: few
CDR3 protein: CASTQGSREQFF
CDR3 DNA: TGTGCCAGCACGCAGGGGTCACGGGAGCAGTTCTTC

D gene: NA
V gene: TRBV6-6
J gene: TRBJ1-2
clone size: NA
CDR3 protein: CASSGTGLNYGYTF
CDR3 DNA: TGTGCCAGCAGTGGGACGGGACTCAACTATGGCTACACCTTC

D gene: TRBD2
V gene: TRBV4-2
J gene: TRBJ2-1
clone size: few
CDR3 protein: CASSRGDPGREQFF
CDR3 DNA: TGTGCCAGCAGCCGAGGGGACCCCGGGAGGGAGCAGTTCTTC

D gene: NA
V gene: TRBV6-5
J gene: TRBJ1-1
clone size: few
CDR3 protein: CASNEDGEDTEAFF
CDR3 DNA: TGTGCCAGCAATGAGGACGGGGAAGACACTGAAGCTTTCTTT

D gene: NA
V gene: TRBV2
J gene: TRBJ2-5
clone size: NA
CDR3 protein: CASSPQETQYF
CDR3 DNA: TGTGCCAGCAGTCCTCAAGAGACCCAGTACTTC